The 12 T cell receptor beta chains below come from one sample, sequenced in a study of blood T cell repertoires in COVID-19. Method: immunoSEQ multiplex PCR; TCRdb's copy keeps in-frame clones and lacks some. In the table there are some 190,000 clones, 85% to 90% of which are singletons. The material sequenced was PBMCs or T cells enriched from blood (not recorded which). All receptors derive from a woman in her 40s in a cohort exposed to, infected with or recovered from COVID-19 (not recorded which).

The V gene is TRBV19, the J gene TRBJ2-1; possible D gene TRBD2, 6 bases. CDR3 length: 15 amino acids. In germline, CDR1 is LNHDA, CDR2 SQIVND (reference sequence). V was trimmed by 1 base and J by 3 bases, leaving 10 bases between them. In DNA form, the CDR3 reads TGTGCCAGTAGTATAGCGGGAGAGGGCTACAATGAGCAGTTCTTC. It encodes CASSIAGEGYNEQFF.

The rearrangement links TRBV5-1 to TRBJ2-7; 12 positions agree with TRBD1. The ends lost 3 bases at V and 5 bases at J; junction bases unmatched: 3. The CDR3 length is 14 residues. Germline loops: CDR1 SGHRS, CDR2 YFSETQ. CDR3 in DNA: TGCGCCAGCAGCTGGGGGACAGGGGGCGACGAGCAGTACTTC. As protein: CASSWGTGGDEQYF.

V usage is TRBV19 and J usage is TRBJ2-3; weak D call: TRBD2 (6 bases). CDR1 is LNHDA and CDR2 is SQIVND in the germline V gene (reference sequence). V lost 5 bases and J 0 bases, leaving 12 bases between the germline ends. The CDR3 loop spans 15 amino acids. The CDR3 DNA reads TGTGCCAGTAGTTATACCGGGACTAGCACAGATACGCAGTATTTT. This sequence encodes CASSYTGTSTDTQYF.

The V call is TRBV6-2 or TRBV6-3, the J call TRBJ1-6; 7 nucleotides align to TRBD1. This CDR3 has 17 residues. CDR1 MNHEY and CDR2 SVGEGT come from the germline V gene. V was pared by 2 bases and J by 4 bases, with 8 bases of the junction left unmatched. The CDR3 region has the DNA TGTGCCAGCAGTTACATCGGCAGGGGGACGTATAATTCACCCCTCCACTTT. It specifies CASSYIGRGTYNSPLHF.

The V call is TRBV27, the J call TRBJ1-1; D is uncertain. This CDR3 contains 14 residues. Germline values: CDR1 MNHEY, CDR2 SMNVEV (reference sequence). V was cut by 3 bases and J by 1 base, with 9 bases left in between. CDR3 sequence (DNA): TGTGCCAGCAGTTTCGGAGACGCGAACACTGAAGCTTTCTTT. As protein: CASSFGDANTEAFF.

V gene TRBV4-2 combines with J gene TRBJ2-7, with D perhaps TRBD1 (6 bases). V lost 0 bases and J lost 3, with 12 bases in between. CDR3 length equals 15 residues. Germline-derived CDR1 and CDR2 are LGHNA and YNFKEQ. The CDR3 region has the DNA TGTGCCAGCAGCCAAGAGGGGCCAGGGGACTACGAGCAGTACTTC. Residues: CASSQEGPGDYEQYF.

The CDR3 DNA follows: TGTGCCAGCAGCCAGGTCGCTGCCGGGGAGCTGTTTTTT. The encoded protein is CASSQVAAGELFF. The chain uses TRBV11-1 and TRBJ2-2; no reliable D call. Germline lookup yields CDR1 SGHAT and CDR2 FQDESV (reference sequence). V lost 5 bases, J lost 6 bases, and 10 bases lay in between. The CDR3 is made up of 13 amino acids.

In this sample, this clone turned up once. V is TRBV4-2 and J is TRBJ2-1, with TRBD1 matching 9 bases. The CDR3 length is 16 residues. The V gene's germline CDR1 is LGHNA and CDR2 YNFKEQ. J gave up 8 bases and V 4 bases, and 12 bases lay outside the gene matches. The CDR3 loop reads CASSRTPGQGDYEQFF. CDR3 sequence (DNA): TGTGCCAGCAGCCGGACACCGGGACAGGGCGACTATGAGCAGTTCTTC.

The CDR3 nucleotides read TGTGCCAGCCCTTATGCAGGGTGGACTGAAGCTTTCTTT. It specifies CASPYAGWTEAFF. The chain employs TRBV2 and TRBJ1-1; D might be TRBD1 (5 bases). CDR3 length: 13 amino acids. Trimming stripped 8 bases from V and 5 bases from J, with 15 bases between. CDR1 is SNHLY and CDR2 is FYNNEI in the germline V gene.

The CDR3 loop reads CASSKAGSTEAFF. CDR3 DNA: TGTGCCAGTAGTAAAGCAGGGTCTACTGAAGCTTTCTTT. V and J are TRBV19 and TRBJ1-1, with D tentatively TRBD1 (5 bases). V lost 4 bases, J lost 5 bases, and 11 bases lay in between. Germline values: CDR1 LNHDA, CDR2 SQIVND (reference sequence). This CDR3 is built from 13 residues.

V usage is TRBV2 and J usage is TRBJ1-5; a weak D match, TRBD1 (5 bases). The CDR3 has 16 residues. Germline values: CDR1 SNHLY, CDR2 FYNNEI. The V end lost 6 bases, the J end lost 2 bases, and 17 bases lay between the germline ends. CDR3 nucleotide sequence: TGTGCCAGCAGCCTGGGGGGGAGGGGTGGCAATCAGCCCCAGCATTTT. Residues: CASSLGGRGGNQPQHF. Complete variable domain (other parts from reference TRBV2 and TRBJ1-5): EPEVTQTPSHQVTQMGQEVILRCVPISNHLYFYWYRQILGQKVEFLVSFYNNEISEKSEIFDDQFSVERPDGSNFTLKIRSTKLEDSAMYFCASSLGGRGGNQPQHFGDGTRLSIL.

This clone showed up just once. V and J are TRBV6-4 and TRBJ2-1; 8 nucleotides match TRBD2. Germline CDR1 and CDR2: MRHNA and SNTAGT. Germline trimming cut 3 bases from V and 6 bases from J; bases unmatched to any gene: 7. The CDR3 has 15 residues. The DNA of the CDR3 is TGTGCCAGCAGTGATAAGGCGGGGGGCCCCAATGAGCAGTTCTTC. It encodes CASSDKAGGPNEQFF.